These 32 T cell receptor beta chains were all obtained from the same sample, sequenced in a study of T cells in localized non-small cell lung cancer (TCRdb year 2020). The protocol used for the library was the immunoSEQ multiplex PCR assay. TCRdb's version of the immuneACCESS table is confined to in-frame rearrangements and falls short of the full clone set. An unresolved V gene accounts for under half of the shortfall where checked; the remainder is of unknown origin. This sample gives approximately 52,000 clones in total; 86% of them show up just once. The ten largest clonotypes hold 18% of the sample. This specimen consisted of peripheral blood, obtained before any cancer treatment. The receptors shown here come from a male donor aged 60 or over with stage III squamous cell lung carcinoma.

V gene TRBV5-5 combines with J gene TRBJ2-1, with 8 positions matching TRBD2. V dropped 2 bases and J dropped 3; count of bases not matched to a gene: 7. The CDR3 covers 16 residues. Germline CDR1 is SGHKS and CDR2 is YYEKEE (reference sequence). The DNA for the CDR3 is TGTGCCAGCAGCTTAACTAGCGGAGGTAACTACAATGAGCAGTTCTTC. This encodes CASSLTSGGNYNEQFF.

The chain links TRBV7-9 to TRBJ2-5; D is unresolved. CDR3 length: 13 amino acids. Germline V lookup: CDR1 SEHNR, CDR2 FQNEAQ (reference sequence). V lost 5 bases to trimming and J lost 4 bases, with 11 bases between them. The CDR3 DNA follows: TGTGCCAGCAGCCCCCCGCGAATAGAGACCCAGTACTTC. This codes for CASSPPRIETQYF.

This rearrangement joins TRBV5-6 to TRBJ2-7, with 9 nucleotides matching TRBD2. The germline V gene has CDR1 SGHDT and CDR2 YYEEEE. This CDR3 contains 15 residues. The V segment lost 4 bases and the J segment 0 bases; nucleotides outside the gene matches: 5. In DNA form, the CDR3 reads TGTGCCAGCAGCATTAGCGGGAGCTACTCCTACGAGCAGTACTTC. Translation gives CASSISGSYSYEQYF. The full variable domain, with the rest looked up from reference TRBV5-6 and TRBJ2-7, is DAGVTQSPTHLIKTRGQQVTLRCSPKSGHDTVSWYQQALGQGPQFIFQYYEEEERQRGNFPDRFSGHQFPNYSSELNVNALLLGDSALYLCASSISGSYSYEQYFGPGTRLTVT.

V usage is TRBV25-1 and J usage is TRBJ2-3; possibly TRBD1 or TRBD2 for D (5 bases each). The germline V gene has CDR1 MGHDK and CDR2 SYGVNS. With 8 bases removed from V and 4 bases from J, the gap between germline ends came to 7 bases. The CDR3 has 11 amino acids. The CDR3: CASLGADTQYF. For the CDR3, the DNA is TGTGCCAGCTTGGGGGCAGATACGCAGTATTTT. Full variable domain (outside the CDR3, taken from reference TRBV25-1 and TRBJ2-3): EADIYQTPRYLVIGTGKKITLECSQTMGHDKMYWYQQDPGMELHLIHYSYGVNSTEKGDLSSESTVSRIRTEHFPLTLESARPSHTSQYLCASLGADTQYFGPGTRLTVL.

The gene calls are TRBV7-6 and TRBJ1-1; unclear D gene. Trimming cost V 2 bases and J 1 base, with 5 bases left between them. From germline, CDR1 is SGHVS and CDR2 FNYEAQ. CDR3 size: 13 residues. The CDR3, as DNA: TGTGCCAGCAGCTTACGGGAGAACACTGAAGCTTTCTTT. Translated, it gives CASSLRENTEAFF.

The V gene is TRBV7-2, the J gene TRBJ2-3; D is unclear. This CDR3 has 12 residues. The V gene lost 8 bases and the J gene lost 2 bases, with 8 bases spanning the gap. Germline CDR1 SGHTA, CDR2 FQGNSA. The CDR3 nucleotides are TGTGCCAGCGGGCCCTACACAGATACGCAGTATTTT. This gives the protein CASGPYTDTQYF.

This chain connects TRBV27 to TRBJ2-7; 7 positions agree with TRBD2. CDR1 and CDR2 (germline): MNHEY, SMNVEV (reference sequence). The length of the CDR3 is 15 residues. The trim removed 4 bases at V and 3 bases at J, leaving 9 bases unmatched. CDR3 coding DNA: TGTGCCAGCAGTTCCCCATCCGGGACTAACTACGAGCAGTACTTC. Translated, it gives CASSSPSGTNYEQYF.

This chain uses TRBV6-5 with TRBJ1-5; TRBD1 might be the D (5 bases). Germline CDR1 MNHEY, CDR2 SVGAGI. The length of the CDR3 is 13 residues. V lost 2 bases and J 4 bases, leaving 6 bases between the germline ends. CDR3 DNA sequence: TGTGCCAGCAGTTACGGGGCGAATCAGCCCCAGCATTTT. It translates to CASSYGANQPQHF.

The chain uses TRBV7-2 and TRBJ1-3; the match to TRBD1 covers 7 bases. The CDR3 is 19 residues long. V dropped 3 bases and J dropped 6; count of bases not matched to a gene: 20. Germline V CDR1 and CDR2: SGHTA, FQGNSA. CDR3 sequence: CASSFRQGGVLRLANTIYF. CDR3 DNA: TGTGCCAGCAGCTTTCGACAGGGTGGGGTTCTTCGGCTGGCAAACACCATATATTTT.

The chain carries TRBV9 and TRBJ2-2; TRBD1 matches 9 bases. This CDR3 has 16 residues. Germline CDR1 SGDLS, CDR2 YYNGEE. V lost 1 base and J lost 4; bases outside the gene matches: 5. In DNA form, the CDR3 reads TGTGCCAGCAGCGTAAGAGGGGACAGGGCCACCGGGGAGCTGTTTTTT. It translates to CASSVRGDRATGELFF.

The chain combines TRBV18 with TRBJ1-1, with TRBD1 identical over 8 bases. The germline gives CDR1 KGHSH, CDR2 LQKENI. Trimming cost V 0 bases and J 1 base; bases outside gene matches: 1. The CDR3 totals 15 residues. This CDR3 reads CASSPPTGENTEAFF. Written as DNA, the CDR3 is TGTGCCAGCTCACCACCGACAGGGGAGAACACTGAAGCTTTCTTT.

The DNA for the CDR3 is TGCGCCAGCAGCTTGGAGGGTACGCAGTATTTT. Translating it yields CASSLEGTQYF. V and J are TRBV5-1 and TRBJ2-3; D is ambiguous. CDR3 length: 11 amino acids. The V gene lost 0 bases and the J gene lost 8 bases, with 4 bases spanning the gap. Germline lookup yields CDR1 SGHRS and CDR2 YFSETQ.

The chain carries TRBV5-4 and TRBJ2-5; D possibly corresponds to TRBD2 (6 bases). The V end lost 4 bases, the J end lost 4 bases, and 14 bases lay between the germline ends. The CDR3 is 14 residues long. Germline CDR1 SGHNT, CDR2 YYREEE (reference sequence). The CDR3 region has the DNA TGTGCCAGCAGCCAGGTGACTAGAGGAGAGACCCAGTACTTC. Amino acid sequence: CASSQVTRGETQYF.

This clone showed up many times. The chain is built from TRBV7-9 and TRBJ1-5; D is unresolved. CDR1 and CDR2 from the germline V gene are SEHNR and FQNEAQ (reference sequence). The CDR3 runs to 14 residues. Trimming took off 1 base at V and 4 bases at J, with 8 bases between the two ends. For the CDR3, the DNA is TGTGCCAGCAGCTTAGTAGGTAGGAATCAGCCCCAGCATTTT. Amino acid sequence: CASSLVGRNQPQHF.

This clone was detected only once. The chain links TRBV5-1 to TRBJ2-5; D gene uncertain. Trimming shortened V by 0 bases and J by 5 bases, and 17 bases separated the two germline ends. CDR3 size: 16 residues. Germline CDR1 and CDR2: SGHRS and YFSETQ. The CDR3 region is CASSLGDLGMMETQYF. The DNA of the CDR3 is TGCGCCAGCAGCTTGGGGGATCTGGGAATGATGGAGACCCAGTACTTC.

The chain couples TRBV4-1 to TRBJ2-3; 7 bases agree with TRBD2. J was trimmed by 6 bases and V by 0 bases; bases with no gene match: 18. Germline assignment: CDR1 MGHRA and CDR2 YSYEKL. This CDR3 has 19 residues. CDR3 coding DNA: TGCGCCAGCAGCCAAGAAATTCTAAGGTCTAGCGGTTCCATGGATACGCAGTATTTT. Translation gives CASSQEILRSSGSMDTQYF.

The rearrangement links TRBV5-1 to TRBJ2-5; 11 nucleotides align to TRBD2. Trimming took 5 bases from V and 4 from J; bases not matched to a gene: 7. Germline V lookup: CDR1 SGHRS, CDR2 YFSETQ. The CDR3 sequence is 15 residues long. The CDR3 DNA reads TGCGCCAGCAGGATGACTAGCGGGACGGGAGAGACCCAGTACTTC. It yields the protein CASRMTSGTGETQYF.

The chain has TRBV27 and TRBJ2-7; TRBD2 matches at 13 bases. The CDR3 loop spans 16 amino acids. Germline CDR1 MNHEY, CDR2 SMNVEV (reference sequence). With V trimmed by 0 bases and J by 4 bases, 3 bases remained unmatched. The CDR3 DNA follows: TGTGCCAGCAGTTTATCCGGGACTAGCGGGATGTACGAGCAGTACTTC. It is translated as CASSLSGTSGMYEQYF.

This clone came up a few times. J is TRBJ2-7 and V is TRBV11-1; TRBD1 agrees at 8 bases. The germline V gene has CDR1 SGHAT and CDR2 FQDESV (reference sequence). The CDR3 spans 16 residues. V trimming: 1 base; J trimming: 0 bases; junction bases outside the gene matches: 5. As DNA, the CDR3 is TGTGCCAGCAGCTTAGGCCCGGGACAGGCCTCCTACGAGCAGTACTTC. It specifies CASSLGPGQASYEQYF.

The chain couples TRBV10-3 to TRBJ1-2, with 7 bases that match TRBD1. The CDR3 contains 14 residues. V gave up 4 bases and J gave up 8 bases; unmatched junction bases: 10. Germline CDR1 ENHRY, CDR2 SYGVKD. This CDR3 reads CAISASPGGLGYTF. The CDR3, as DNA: TGTGCCATCAGTGCGTCTCCAGGGGGTCTCGGCTACACCTTC.

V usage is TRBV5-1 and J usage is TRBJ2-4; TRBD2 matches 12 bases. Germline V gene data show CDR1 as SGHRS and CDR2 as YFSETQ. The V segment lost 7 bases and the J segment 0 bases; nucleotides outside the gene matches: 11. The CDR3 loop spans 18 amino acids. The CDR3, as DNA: TGCGCCAGCTGCCCCGGGACTAGCGGGTATCTAGCCAAAAACATTCAGTACTTC. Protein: CASCPGTSGYLAKNIQYF.

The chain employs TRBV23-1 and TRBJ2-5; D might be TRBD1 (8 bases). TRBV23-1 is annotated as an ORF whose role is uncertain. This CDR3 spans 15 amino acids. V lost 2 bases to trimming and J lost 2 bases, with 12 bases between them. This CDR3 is CASSQGQGLQETQYF. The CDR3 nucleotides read TGCGCCAGCAGTCAAGGACAGGGACTACAAGAGACCCAGTACTTC.

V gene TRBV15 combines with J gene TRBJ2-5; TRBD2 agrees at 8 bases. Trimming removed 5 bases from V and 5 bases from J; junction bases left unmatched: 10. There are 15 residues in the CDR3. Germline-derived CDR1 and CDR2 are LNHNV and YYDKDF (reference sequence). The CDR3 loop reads CATSPGGGQRETQYF. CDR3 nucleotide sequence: TGTGCCACCAGCCCCGGCGGGGGGCAGCGGGAGACCCAGTACTTC.

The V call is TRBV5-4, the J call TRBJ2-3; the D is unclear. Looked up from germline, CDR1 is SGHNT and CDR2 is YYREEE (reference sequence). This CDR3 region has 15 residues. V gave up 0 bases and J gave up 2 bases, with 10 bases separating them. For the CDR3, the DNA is TGTGCCAGCAGCTTGGGTTGGCAGAACACAGATACGCAGTATTTT. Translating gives CASSLGWQNTDTQYF.

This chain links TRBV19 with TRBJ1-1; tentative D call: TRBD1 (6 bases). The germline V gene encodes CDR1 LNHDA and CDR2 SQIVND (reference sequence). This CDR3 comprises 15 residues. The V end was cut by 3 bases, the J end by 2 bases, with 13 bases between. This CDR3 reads CASSIGGTHNTEAFF. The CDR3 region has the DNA TGTGCCAGTAGTATTGGAGGGACACACAACACTGAAGCTTTCTTT.

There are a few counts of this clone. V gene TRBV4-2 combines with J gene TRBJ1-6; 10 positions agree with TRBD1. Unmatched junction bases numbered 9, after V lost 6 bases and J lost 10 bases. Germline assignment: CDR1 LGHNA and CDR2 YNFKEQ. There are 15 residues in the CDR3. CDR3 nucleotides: TGTGCCAGCAGGGGTCGGACAGGGGGAATATCACCCCTCCACTTT. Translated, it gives CASRGRTGGISPLHF.

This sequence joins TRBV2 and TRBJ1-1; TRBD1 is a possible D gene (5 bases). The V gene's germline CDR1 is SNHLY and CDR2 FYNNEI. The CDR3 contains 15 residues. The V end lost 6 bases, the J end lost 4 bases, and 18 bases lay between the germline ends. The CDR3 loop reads CASRVRDRSGTEAFF. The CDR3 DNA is TGTGCCAGCAGGGTCAGGGATAGGTCGGGCACTGAAGCTTTCTTT.

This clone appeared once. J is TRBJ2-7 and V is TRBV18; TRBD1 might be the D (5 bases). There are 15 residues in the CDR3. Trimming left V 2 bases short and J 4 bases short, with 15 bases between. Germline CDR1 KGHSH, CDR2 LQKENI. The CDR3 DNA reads TGTGCCAGCTCACCAGGGGAAGGGGCCAGTTACGAGCAGTACTTC. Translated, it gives CASSPGEGASYEQYF.

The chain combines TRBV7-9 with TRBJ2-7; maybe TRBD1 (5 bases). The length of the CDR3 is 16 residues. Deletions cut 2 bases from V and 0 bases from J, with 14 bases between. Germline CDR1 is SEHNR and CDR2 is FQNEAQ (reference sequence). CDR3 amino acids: CASSLTLQAYSYEQYF. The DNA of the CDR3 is TGTGCCAGCAGCTTAACCTTACAGGCATACTCCTACGAGCAGTACTTC.

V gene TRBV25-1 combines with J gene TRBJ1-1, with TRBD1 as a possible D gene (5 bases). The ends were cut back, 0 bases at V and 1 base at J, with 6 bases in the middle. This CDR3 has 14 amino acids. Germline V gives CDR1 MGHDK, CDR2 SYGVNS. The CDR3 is CASSEYGGNTEAFF. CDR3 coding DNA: TGTGCCAGCAGTGAATATGGGGGGAACACTGAAGCTTTCTTT.

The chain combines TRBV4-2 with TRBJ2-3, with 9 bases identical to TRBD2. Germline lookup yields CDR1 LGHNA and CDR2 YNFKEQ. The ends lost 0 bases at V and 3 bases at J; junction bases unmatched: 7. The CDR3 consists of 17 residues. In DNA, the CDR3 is TGTGCCAGCAGCCAAGATAGTGGGACTAGCTCGACAGATACGCAGTATTTT. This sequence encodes CASSQDSGTSSTDTQYF.

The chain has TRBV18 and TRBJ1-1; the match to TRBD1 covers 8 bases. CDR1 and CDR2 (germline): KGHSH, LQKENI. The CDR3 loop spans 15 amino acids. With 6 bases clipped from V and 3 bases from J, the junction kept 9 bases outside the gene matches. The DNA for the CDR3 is TGTGCCAGCTCGCCGGACAGGGCCAGGGACACTGAAGCTTTCTTT. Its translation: CASSPDRARDTEAFF. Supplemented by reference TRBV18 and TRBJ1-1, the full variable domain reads NAGVMQNPRHLVRRRGQEARLRCSPMKGHSHVYWYRQLPEEGLKFMVYLQKENIIDESGMPKERFSAEFPKEGPSILRIQQVVRGDSAAYFCASSPDRARDTEAFFGQGTRLTVV.